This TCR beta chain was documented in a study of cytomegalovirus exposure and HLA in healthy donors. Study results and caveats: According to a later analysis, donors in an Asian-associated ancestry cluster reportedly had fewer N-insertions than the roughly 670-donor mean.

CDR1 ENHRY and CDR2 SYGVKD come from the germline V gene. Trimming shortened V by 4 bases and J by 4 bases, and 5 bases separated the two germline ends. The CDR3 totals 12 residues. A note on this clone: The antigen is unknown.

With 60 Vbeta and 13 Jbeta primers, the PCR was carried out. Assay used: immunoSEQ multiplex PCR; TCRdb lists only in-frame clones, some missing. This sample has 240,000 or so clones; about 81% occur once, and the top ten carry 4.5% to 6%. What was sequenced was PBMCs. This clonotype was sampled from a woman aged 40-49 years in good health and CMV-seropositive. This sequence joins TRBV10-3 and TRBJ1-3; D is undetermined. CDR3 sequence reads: CAISVEGNTIYF. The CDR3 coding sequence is TGTGCCATCAGTGTCGAGGGAAACACCATATATTTT.